These 21 T cell receptor beta chains were all obtained from the same sample, sequenced in a study of blood T cell repertoires in COVID-19. Data came from immunoSEQ multiplex PCR; TCRdb stores just in-frame clones and leaves some out. The data hold more than 40,000 clones, with roughly 88% observed a single time. The sample comprised peripheral blood. These receptors were taken from a man aged 45 to 65 with active COVID-19.

The chain couples TRBV9 to TRBJ2-2; the match to TRBD2 covers 14 bases. Germline loops: CDR1 SGDLS, CDR2 YYNGEE. With V trimmed by 0 bases and J by 0 bases, 13 bases remained unmatched. The CDR3 is 22 residues long. The CDR3 DNA reads TGTGCCAGCAGCGTAGTATCTGGTAGACTAGCGGGAGGGAGGGCGAACACCGGGGAGCTGTTTTTT. Its translation is CASSVVSGRLAGGRANTGELFF.

The table lists this clone with a few counts. The genes are TRBV6-5 and TRBJ1-3, with no clear D. The germline CDR1 and CDR2 sequences are MNHEY and SVGAGI. This CDR3 contains 13 residues. Between the trimmed V and J ends, which lost 8 bases and 0 bases, there was a span of 8 bases. In DNA, the CDR3 is TGTGCCAGCGCGAGTCGCTCTGGAAACACCATATATTTT. This translates into CASASRSGNTIYF.

This clone was observed once. V usage is TRBV12-3 or TRBV12-4 and J usage is TRBJ1-1; 8 bases match TRBD1. The V gene end was trimmed by 3 bases and the J gene end by 9 bases; junction bases not matched to a gene: 6. This CDR3 has 13 amino acids. The CDR3 reads CASSFNRGKKAFF. The CDR3 DNA follows: TGTGCCAGCAGTTTTAACAGGGGGAAAAAAGCTTTCTTT.

The V and J genes are TRBV11-2 and TRBJ2-4; TRBD2 matches 7 bases. The CDR3 is 14 residues long. J gave up 7 bases and V 1 base, and 4 bases lay outside the gene matches. Germline-derived CDR1 and CDR2 are SGHAT and FQNNGV. The CDR3 coding sequence is TGTGCCAGCAGCTTAGCGGGGGGAAGGAACATTCAGTACTTC. It encodes CASSLAGGRNIQYF.

This clone came up once. This chain connects TRBV5-1 to TRBJ2-1; D may be TRBD2 (5 bases). Germline V gene data show CDR1 as SGHRS and CDR2 as YFSETQ. The length of the CDR3 is 13 residues. V was shortened by 4 bases and J by 3 bases, with 8 bases between the two germline ends. The chain's CDR3 is CASSGEGYNEQFF. The DNA for the CDR3 is TGCGCCAGCAGCGGCGAGGGCTACAATGAGCAGTTCTTC.

This chain joins TRBV7-3 and TRBJ1-1; D may be TRBD1 (6 bases). V gave up 8 bases and J gave up 3 bases, with 16 bases separating them. This CDR3 contains 14 residues. Germline CDR1 and CDR2: SGHTA and FQGTGA. CDR3 DNA: TGTGCCAGCGGATCCAGGGGTGGGGACACTGAAGCTTTCTTT. Translated, it gives CASGSRGGDTEAFF.

This clone was recorded once. V gene TRBV3-1 (or the pseudogene TRBV3-2) combines with J gene TRBJ2-2; D perhaps matches TRBD2 (5 bases). V lost 1 base, J lost 6 bases, and 9 bases lay in between. The CDR3 loop spans 14 amino acids. CDR1 is LGHDT and CDR2 is YNNKEL in the germline V gene (reference sequence). CDR3 nucleotides: TGTGCCAGCAGCCAAGTTTTGCGGGCCGGGGAGCTGTTTTTT. This sequence encodes CASSQVLRAGELFF.

This clone was counted between two and nine times. The chain links TRBV7-6 to TRBJ2-3; 10 bases match TRBD2. The germline CDR1 and CDR2 sequences are SGHVS and FNYEAQ. The length of the CDR3 is 17 residues. V was pared by 1 base and J by 6 bases, with 10 bases of the junction left unmatched. The CDR3 coding sequence is TGTGCCAGCAGCTTAGGGCAGCGGGGGGGGCCTCTGGATACGCAGTATTTT. This gives the protein CASSLGQRGGPLDTQYF.

The rearrangement joins TRBV5-1 to TRBJ1-2; D is perhaps TRBD1 (6 bases). CDR1 is SGHRS, CDR2 YFSETQ, per germline. The V end was cut by 6 bases, the J end by 7 bases, with 7 bases between. The CDR3 has 10 residues. CDR3 region: CASNRAGYTF. In DNA, the CDR3 is TGCGCCAGCAACAGGGCTGGCTACACCTTC.

This clone appeared once. V usage is TRBV28 and J usage is TRBJ2-1; perhaps TRBD1 as D (6 bases). This CDR3 region has 15 residues. Looked up from germline, CDR1 is MDHEN and CDR2 is SYDVKM. Trimming stripped 3 bases from V and 4 bases from J, with 13 bases between. The CDR3, as DNA: TGTGCCAGCAGTTTGTTGGGGGCGAATTACAATGAGCAGTTCTTC. Encoded protein: CASSLLGANYNEQFF.

This clone was recorded once. The chain has TRBV3-1 (or the pseudogene TRBV3-2) and TRBJ1-4, with a tentative D call TRBD1 (5 bases). There are 16 residues in the CDR3. The ends were cut back, 0 bases at V and 5 bases at J, with 13 bases in the middle. Germline CDR1 and CDR2: LGHDT and YNNKEL (reference sequence). Here the CDR3 DNA reads TGTGCCAGCAGCCAAGAAGGTACAGGTAACAATGAAAAACTGTTTTTT. As protein: CASSQEGTGNNEKLFF.

The chain is built from TRBV5-6 and TRBJ2-1; D ambiguous. Trimming removed 4 bases at V and 6 bases at J, with 14 bases between. The CDR3 contains 14 residues. Germline V lookup: CDR1 SGHDT, CDR2 YYEEEE. The chain's CDR3 is CASSPLRPSNEQFF. CDR3 nucleotides: TGTGCCAGCAGCCCCCTCCGGCCTAGCAATGAGCAGTTCTTC.

J is TRBJ1-2 and V is TRBV4-3; D is perhaps TRBD1 (6 bases). From germline, CDR1 is LGHNA and CDR2 YSLEER. The CDR3 runs to 15 residues. V was cut by 0 bases and J by 8 bases, with 16 bases left in between. The CDR3 loop reads CASSQETGLESGYTF. DNA for the CDR3: TGCGCCAGCAGCCAAGAGACAGGATTAGAGTCGGGCTACACCTTC.

This chain connects TRBV11-2 to TRBJ2-1, with D perhaps matching TRBD2 (6 bases). Trimming left V 1 base short and J 8 bases short, with 15 bases between. Looked up from germline, CDR1 is SGHAT and CDR2 is FQNNGV. The CDR3 contains 15 residues. CDR3 in DNA: TGTGCCAGCAGCTTAGTAGGGCGGCGGGGCCATGAGCAGTTCTTC. Encoded protein: CASSLVGRRGHEQFF. The full variable domain, in which reference TRBV11-2 and TRBJ2-1 provide the parts outside the CDR3, is EAGVAQSPRYKIIEKRQSVAFWCNPISGHATLYWYQQILGQGPKLLIQFQNNGVVDDSQLPKDRFSAERLKGVDSTLKIQPAKLEDSAVYLCASSLVGRRGHEQFFGPGTRLTVL.

The V gene is TRBV19, the J gene TRBJ1-6; D perhaps matches TRBD1 (5 bases). CDR1 LNHDA and CDR2 SQIVND come from the germline V gene (reference sequence). Trimming left V 1 base short and J 0 bases short, with 13 bases between. The CDR3 spans 18 residues. As DNA, the CDR3 is TGTGCCAGTAGTATAGCGGAAGGGGCGAGCTCCTATAATTCACCCCTCCACTTT. Translation gives CASSIAEGASSYNSPLHF.

The genes are TRBV28 and TRBJ2-3; 16 bases are a match to TRBD2. Germline V gives CDR1 MDHEN, CDR2 SYDVKM. Unmatched junction bases numbered 11, after V lost 5 bases and J lost 3 bases. CDR3 length equals 19 residues. CDR3 sequence (DNA): TGTGCCAGCAGTCCCTCGGGACTAGCGGGAGGGGTACTTACAGATACGCAGTATTTT. It yields the protein CASSPSGLAGGVLTDTQYF.

V and J are TRBV11-2 and TRBJ1-2; TRBD1 agrees at 7 bases. J lost 3 bases, V lost 6 bases, and 7 bases had no gene match. The CDR3 is 14 amino acids. Germline CDR1 SGHAT, CDR2 FQNNGV. DNA of the CDR3: TGTGCCAGCAGACTTACTACAGGGGACTATGGCTACACCTTC. Amino acid sequence: CASRLTTGDYGYTF. Complete variable domain (other parts from reference TRBV11-2 and TRBJ1-2): EAGVAQSPRYKIIEKRQSVAFWCNPISGHATLYWYQQILGQGPKLLIQFQNNGVVDDSQLPKDRFSAERLKGVDSTLKIQPAKLEDSAVYLCASRLTTGDYGYTFGSGTRLTVV.

CDR3 in DNA: TGTGCCAGCGTTAGGACTAGCGGGGGGGCCCCGACGCAGTATTTT. This translates into CASVRTSGGAPTQYF. The gene calls are TRBV6-6 and TRBJ2-3; 15 bases align to TRBD2. The CDR3 is 15 amino acids. The ends lost 8 bases at V and 9 bases at J; junction bases unmatched: 9. Germline V CDR1 and CDR2: MNHNY, SVGAGI (reference sequence).

The rearrangement uses TRBV7-9 and TRBJ2-1; no clear D gene. Germline V lookup: CDR1 SEHNR, CDR2 FQNEAQ (reference sequence). V was trimmed by 3 bases and J by 6 bases, leaving 9 bases between them. The CDR3 runs 13 residues. The CDR3 DNA is TGTGCCAGCAGCTTCGTTACTTTCAATGAGCAGTTCTTC. It specifies CASSFVTFNEQFF.

This rearrangement joins TRBV18 to TRBJ2-7; D uncertain. Germline CDR1 reads KGHSH; CDR2 reads LQKENI. This CDR3 has 13 residues. The V end was cut by 4 bases, the J end by 0 bases, with 7 bases between. This chain's CDR3 is CASSLQSSYEQYV. The CDR3 DNA reads as TGTGCCAGCTCACTACAAAGCTCCTACGAGCAGTACGTC.

This clone was seen a single time. The V gene is TRBV11-3, the J gene TRBJ2-7; 7 nucleotides match TRBD1. CDR1 is SGHNT, CDR2 YENEEA, per germline. J gave up 3 bases and V 0 bases, and 14 bases lay outside the gene matches. CDR3 length: 18 residues. Written as DNA, the CDR3 is TGTGCCAGCAGCTTAGACCCCTCGACAGGGTTTAATCTCTACGAGCAGTACTTC. Translation gives CASSLDPSTGFNLYEQYF. Full variable domain (rest looked up from reference TRBV11-3 and TRBJ2-7): EAGVVQSPRYKIIEKKQPVAFWCNPISGHNTLYWYLQNLGQGPELLIRYENEEAVDDSQLPKDRFSAERLKGVDSTLKIQPAELGDSAVYLCASSLDPSTGFNLYEQYFGPGTRLTVT.